This TCR beta chain emerged from a study of CD8 T cells in ankylosing spondylitis. In TCRdb, the 5' RACE reads were re-called with MiXCR into one record per CDR3 protein. The data show 90,000 to 120,000 distinct CDR3 sequences, approximately 25% seen once. The V gene's germline CDR1 is SGHAT and CDR2 FQNNGV. The V gene end was trimmed by 4 bases and the J gene end by 3 bases; junction bases not matched to a gene: 14. This CDR3 spans 18 amino acids. The sequenced sample was synovial fluid, either unsorted or a sorted T cell fraction (not recorded which). The source is a male donor with ankylosing spondylitis. The V gene is TRBV11-2, the J gene TRBJ1-3, with 8 bases aligning to TRBD1. This CDR3 reads CASSSGGRGPIRGNTIYF. CDR3 DNA: TGTGCCAGCAGCTCGGGGGGCAGGGGGCCAATTCGTGGAAACACCATATATTTT.